The clone carrying this TCR beta chain has more than one count but fewer than ten. This sample was taken from a study of blood T cell repertoires in COVID-19. Study background: PBMCs, B-cell-depleted T cells, or T cells were the source of the cDNA or gDNA that made up the material.

Source study methods: Estimated nucleated cell counts came from reference gene primer amplification. The method was immunoSEQ multiplex PCR; TCRdb's version includes in-frame clones alone and lacks a portion of them. That table is the source of V, J and clone size, and D and trimming were worked out from the DNA. The table shows about 180,000 clones, with around four fifths occurring only once. Seattle participants joined during active infection and were tracked over time. This clonotype originated in a woman between 70 and 85 years old with COVID-19, enrolled during active disease. Sequenced material: peripheral blood.

The CDR3 DNA sequence: TGTGCCAGTAGCGATCCGGGGGTTCGCCGGCTTCAGCCCCAGCATTTT. Encoded protein: CASSDPGVRRLQPQHF. This sequence joins TRBV19 and TRBJ1-5; TRBD1 is a possible D gene (5 bases). The V end lost 6 bases, the J end lost 6 bases, and 21 bases lay between the germline ends. CDR1 is LNHDA, CDR2 SQIVND, per germline (reference sequence). CDR3 length: 16 amino acids. Full variable domain (missing parts from reference TRBV19 and TRBJ1-5): DGGITQSPKYLFRKEGQNVTLSCEQNLNHDAMYWYRQDPGQGLRLIYYSQIVNDFQKGDIAEGYSVSREKKESFPLTVTSAQKNPTAFYLCASSDPGVRRLQPQHFGDGTRLSIL.